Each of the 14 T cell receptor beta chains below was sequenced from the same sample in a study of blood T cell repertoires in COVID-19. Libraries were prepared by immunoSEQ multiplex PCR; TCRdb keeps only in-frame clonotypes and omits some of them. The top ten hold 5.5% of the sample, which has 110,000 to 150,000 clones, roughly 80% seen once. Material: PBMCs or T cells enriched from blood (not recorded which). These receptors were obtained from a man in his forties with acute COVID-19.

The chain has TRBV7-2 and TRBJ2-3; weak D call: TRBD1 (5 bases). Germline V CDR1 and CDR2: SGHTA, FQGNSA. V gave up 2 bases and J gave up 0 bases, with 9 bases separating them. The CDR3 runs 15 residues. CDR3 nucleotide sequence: TGTGCCAGCAGCTTAACCAGGGTCAGCACAGATACGCAGTATTTT. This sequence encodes CASSLTRVSTDTQYF.

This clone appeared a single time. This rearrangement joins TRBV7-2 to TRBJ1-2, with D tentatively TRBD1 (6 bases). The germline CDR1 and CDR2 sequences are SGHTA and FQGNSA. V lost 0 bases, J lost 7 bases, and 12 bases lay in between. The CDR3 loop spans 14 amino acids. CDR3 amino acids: CASSLAGGQRGYTF. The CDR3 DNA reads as TGTGCCAGCAGCTTAGCGGGGGGGCAGCGTGGCTACACCTTC.

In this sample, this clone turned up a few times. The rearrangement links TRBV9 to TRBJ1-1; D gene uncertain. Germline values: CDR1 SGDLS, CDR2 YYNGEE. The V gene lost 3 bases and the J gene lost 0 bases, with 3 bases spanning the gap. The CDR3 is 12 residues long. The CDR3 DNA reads TGTGCCAGCAGCGACATGAACACTGAAGCTTTCTTT. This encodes CASSDMNTEAFF.

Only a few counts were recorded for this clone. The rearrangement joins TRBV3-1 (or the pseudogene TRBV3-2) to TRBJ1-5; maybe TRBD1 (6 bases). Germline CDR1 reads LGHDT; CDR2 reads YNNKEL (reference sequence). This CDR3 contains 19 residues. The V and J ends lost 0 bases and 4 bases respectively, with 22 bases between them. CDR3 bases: TGTGCCAGCAGCCAAGAGGGGTCATGGGCAGGGGAAGGGAATCAGCCCCAGCATTTT. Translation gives CASSQEGSWAGEGNQPQHF.

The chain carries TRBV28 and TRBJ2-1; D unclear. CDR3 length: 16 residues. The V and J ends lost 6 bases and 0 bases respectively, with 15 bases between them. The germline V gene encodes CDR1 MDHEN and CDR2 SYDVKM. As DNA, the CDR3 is TGTGCCAGCAGCCCTCCCCTAAAGAGCTCCTACAATGAGCAGTTCTTC. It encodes CASSPPLKSSYNEQFF.

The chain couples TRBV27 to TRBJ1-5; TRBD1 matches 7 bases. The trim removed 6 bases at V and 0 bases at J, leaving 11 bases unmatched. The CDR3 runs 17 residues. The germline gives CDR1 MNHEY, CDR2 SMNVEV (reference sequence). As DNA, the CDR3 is TGTGCCAGCAGGCCCCTCCGGGACAGCTTTAGCAATCAGCCCCAGCATTTT. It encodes CASRPLRDSFSNQPQHF.

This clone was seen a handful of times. CDR3 amino acids: CASSFSFSGNTIYF. The CDR3 coding sequence is TGCGCCAGCAGCTTCTCCTTCTCTGGAAACACCATATATTTT. J is TRBJ1-3 and V is TRBV5-1, with D unclear. Per the germline V gene, CDR1 is SGHRS and CDR2 is YFSETQ. V lost 2 bases to trimming and J lost 0 bases, with 6 bases between them. The CDR3 covers 14 residues.

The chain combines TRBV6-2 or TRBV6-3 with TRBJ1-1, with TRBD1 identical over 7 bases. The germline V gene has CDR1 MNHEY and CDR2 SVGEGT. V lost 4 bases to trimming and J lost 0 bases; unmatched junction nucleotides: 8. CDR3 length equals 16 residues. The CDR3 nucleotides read TGTGCCAGCAGTTCAGCCGGGACAGTGATGAACACTGAAGCTTTCTTT. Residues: CASSSAGTVMNTEAFF.

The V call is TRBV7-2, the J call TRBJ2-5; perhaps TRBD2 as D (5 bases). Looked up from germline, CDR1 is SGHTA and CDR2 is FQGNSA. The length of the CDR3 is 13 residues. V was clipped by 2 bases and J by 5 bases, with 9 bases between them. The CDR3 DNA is TGTGCCAGCAGCTTACGACCGGGGGAGACCCAGTACTTC. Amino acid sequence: CASSLRPGETQYF.

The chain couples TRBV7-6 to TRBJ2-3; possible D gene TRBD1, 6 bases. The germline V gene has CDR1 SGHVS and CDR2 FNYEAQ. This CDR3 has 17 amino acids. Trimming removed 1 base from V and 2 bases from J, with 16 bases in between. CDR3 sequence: CASSLGHSGQATDTQYF. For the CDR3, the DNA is TGTGCCAGCAGCTTAGGCCATTCGGGACAAGCCACAGATACGCAGTATTTT.

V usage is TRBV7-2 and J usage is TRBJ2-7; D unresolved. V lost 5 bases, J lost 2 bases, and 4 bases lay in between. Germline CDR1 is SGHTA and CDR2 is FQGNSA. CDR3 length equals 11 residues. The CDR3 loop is CASSQAYEQYF. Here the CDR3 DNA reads TGTGCCAGCAGCCAGGCCTACGAGCAGTACTTC.

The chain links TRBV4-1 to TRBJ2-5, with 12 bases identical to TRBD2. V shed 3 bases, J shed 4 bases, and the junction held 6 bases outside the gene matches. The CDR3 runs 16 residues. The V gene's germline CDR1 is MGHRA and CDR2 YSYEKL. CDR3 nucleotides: TGCGCCAGCAGCCAGAAAGTGACTAGCGGGGGAGAGACCCAGTACTTC. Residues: CASSQKVTSGGETQYF.

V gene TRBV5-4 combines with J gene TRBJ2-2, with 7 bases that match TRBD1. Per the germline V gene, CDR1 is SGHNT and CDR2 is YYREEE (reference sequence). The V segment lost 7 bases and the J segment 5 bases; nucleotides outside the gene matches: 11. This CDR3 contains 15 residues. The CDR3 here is CASQPDRVWTGELFF. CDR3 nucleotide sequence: TGTGCCAGCCAGCCCGACAGGGTTTGGACCGGGGAGCTGTTTTTT.

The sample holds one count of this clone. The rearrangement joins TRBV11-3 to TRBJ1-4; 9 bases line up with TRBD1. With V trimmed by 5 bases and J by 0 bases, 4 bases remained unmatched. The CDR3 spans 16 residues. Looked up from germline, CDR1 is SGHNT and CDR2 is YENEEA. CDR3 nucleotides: TGTGCCAGCAGCAGGGACAGGGATGCAACTAATGAAAAACTGTTTTTT. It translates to CASSRDRDATNEKLFF.